A selection of T cell receptor beta chains follows, all from one sample in a study of CD8 T cells in Susac syndrome. From the immunoSEQ multiplex PCR reads, TCRdb called clonotypes with MiXCR, one entry per CDR3 protein. The table has over 100,000 distinct CDR3 sequences, about 96% seen once; the top ten hold roughly 0.096%. Sequencing input: CD4+ T cells from PBMCs. Receptors originate from a human donor in good health. Each CDR3 is given with its conserved first and last residue. A D gene is named only where the DNA matches it firmly. Where a row states a size, it is once, few, many or the class of an expanded clone; other rows omit it.

CDR3aa: CASSQGRESSYEQYF
CDR3nt: TGTGCCAGCAGCCAAGGCAGGGAGAGCTCCTACGAGCAGTACTTC
abundance: -
j_gene: TRBJ2-7
v_gene: TRBV7-9
d_gene: -

CDR3aa: CASSLGTAHLEQYF
CDR3nt: TGCGCCAGCAGCCTAGGGACAGCCCACCTCGAGCAGTACTTC
abundance: -
j_gene: TRBJ2-7
v_gene: TRBV5-1
d_gene: TRBD1

CDR3aa: CASSPGTVETQYF
CDR3nt: TGTGCCAGCTCACCTGGGACAGTAGAGACCCAGTACTTC
abundance: -
j_gene: TRBJ2-5
v_gene: TRBV18
d_gene: TRBD1

CDR3aa: CASSRGQAHQPQHF
CDR3nt: TGTGCCAGCAGCCGCGGACAGGCGCATCAGCCCCAGCATTTT
abundance: -
j_gene: TRBJ1-5
v_gene: TRBV12-3/TRBV12-4
d_gene: TRBD1

CDR3aa: CASSTDRAGNTIYF
CDR3nt: TGTGCCAGCAGCACCGACAGGGCTGGAAACACCATATATTTT
abundance: -
j_gene: TRBJ1-3
v_gene: TRBV2
d_gene: TRBD1

CDR3aa: CASSQKANTEAFF
CDR3nt: TGTGCCAGCAGCCAAAAAGCAAACACTGAAGCTTTCTTT
abundance: -
j_gene: TRBJ1-1
v_gene: TRBV3-1
d_gene: -

CDR3aa: CASSLASGTYTDTQYF
CDR3nt: TGTGCCAGCAGCTTAGCTAGCGGGACCTACACAGATACGCAGTATTTT
abundance: -
j_gene: TRBJ2-3
v_gene: TRBV11-3
d_gene: TRBD2

CDR3aa: CASSLRQGGSLSGANVLTF
CDR3nt: TGTGCCAGCAGTTTACGACAGGGGGGAAGTCTCTCTGGGGCCAACGTCCTGACTTTC
abundance: once
j_gene: TRBJ2-6
v_gene: TRBV27
d_gene: TRBD1

CDR3aa: CASSYNTGTGIYEQYF
CDR3nt: TGTGCCAGCTCTTATAATACCGGGACAGGGATCTACGAGCAGTACTTC
abundance: -
j_gene: TRBJ2-7
v_gene: TRBV18
d_gene: TRBD1

CDR3aa: CASSLGGQGPYEQYF
CDR3nt: TGTGCCAGCAGTTTAGGGGGACAGGGTCCCTACGAGCAGTACTTC
abundance: -
j_gene: TRBJ2-7
v_gene: TRBV28
d_gene: TRBD1

CDR3aa: CASSPGPSGNTIYF
CDR3nt: TGTGCCAGCTCACCCGGCCCGTCTGGAAACACCATATATTTT
abundance: -
j_gene: TRBJ1-3
v_gene: TRBV18
d_gene: -